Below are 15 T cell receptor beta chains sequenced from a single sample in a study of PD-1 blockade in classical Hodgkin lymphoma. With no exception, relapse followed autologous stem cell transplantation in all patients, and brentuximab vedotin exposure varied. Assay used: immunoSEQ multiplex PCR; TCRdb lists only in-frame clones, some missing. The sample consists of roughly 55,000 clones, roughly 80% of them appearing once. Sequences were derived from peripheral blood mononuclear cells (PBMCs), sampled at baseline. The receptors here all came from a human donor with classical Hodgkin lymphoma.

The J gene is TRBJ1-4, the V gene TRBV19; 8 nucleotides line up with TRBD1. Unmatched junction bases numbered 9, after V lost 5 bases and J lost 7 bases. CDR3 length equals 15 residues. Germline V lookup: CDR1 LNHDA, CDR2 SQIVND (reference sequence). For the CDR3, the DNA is TGTGCCAGTAGTCGCAGGGGGCTGGAGCGTGAAAAACTGTTTTTT. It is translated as CASSRRGLEREKLFF.

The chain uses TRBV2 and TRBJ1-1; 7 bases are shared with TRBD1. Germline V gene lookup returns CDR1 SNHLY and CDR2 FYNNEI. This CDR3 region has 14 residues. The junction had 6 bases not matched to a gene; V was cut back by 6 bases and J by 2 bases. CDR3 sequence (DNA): TGTGCCAGCAGCCTACAGGGGATAAACACTGAAGCTTTCTTT. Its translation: CASSLQGINTEAFF.

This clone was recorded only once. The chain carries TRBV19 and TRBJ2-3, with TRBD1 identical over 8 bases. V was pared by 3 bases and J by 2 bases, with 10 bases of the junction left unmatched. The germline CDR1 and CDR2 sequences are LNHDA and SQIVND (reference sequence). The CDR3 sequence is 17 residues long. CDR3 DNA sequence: TGTGCCAGTAGTATGAACAGGGGGGCTTTTCCCACAGATACGCAGTATTTT. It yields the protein CASSMNRGAFPTDTQYF.

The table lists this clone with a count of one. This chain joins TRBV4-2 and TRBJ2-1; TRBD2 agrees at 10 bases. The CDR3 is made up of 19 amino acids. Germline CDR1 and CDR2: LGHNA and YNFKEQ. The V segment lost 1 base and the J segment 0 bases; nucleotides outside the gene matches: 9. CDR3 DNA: TGTGCCAGCAGCCAAGTAAGCCTAGCGGGAGTCTCCTCCTACAATGAGCAGTTCTTC. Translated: CASSQVSLAGVSSYNEQFF.

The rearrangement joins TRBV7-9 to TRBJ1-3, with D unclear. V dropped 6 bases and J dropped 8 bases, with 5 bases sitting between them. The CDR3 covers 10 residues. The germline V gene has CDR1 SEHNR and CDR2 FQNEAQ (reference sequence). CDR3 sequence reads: CASRGDTIYF. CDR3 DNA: TGTGCCAGCAGGGGAGACACCATATATTTT.

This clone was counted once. The CDR3 DNA reads TGTGCCAGCAGTTTGCTCCGGACTAGCGGACAAGAGACCCAGTACTTC. It yields the protein CASSLLRTSGQETQYF. The chain joins TRBV27 to TRBJ2-5; 10 positions agree with TRBD2. J gave up 2 bases and V 3 bases, and 6 bases lay outside the gene matches. From germline, CDR1 is MNHEY and CDR2 SMNVEV (reference sequence). This CDR3 contains 16 residues.

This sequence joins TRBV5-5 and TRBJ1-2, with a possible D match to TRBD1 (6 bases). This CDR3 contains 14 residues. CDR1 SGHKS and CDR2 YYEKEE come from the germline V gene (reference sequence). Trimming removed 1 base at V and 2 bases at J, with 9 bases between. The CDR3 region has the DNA TGTGCCAGCAGCTTGACAGGGAAGAACTATGGCTACACCTTC. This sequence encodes CASSLTGKNYGYTF.

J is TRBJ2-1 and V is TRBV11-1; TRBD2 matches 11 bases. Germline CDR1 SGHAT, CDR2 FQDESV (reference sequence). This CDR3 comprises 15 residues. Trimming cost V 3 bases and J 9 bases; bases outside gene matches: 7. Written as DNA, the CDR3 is TGTGCCAGCAGCTTGGGACTAGCGGTTGGGGGTGAGCAGTTCTTC. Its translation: CASSLGLAVGGEQFF.

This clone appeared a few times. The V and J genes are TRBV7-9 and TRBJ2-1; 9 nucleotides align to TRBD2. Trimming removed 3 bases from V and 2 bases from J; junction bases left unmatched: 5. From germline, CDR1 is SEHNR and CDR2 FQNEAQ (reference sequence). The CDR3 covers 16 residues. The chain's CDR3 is CASSLPGGRAYNEQFF. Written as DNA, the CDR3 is TGTGCCAGCAGCTTGCCGGGCGGGAGGGCCTACAATGAGCAGTTCTTC.

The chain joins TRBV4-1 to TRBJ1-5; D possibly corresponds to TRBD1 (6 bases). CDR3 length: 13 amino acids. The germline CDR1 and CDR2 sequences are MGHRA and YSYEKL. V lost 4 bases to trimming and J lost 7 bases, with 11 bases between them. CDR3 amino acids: CASSPRGSQPQHF. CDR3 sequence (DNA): TGCGCCAGCAGCCCTAGGGGGAGCCAGCCCCAGCATTTT.

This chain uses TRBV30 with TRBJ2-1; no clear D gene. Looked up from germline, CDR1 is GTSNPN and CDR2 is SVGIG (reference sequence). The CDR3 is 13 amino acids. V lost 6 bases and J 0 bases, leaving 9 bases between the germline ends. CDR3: CACIPDSYNEQFF. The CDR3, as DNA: TGTGCCTGCATCCCGGACTCCTACAATGAGCAGTTCTTC.

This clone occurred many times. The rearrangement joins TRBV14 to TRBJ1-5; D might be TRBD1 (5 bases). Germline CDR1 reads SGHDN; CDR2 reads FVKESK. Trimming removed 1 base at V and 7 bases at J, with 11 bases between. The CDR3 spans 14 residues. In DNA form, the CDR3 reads TGTGCCAGCAGCCAAGGAGGGGCCGGACAGCCCCAGCATTTT. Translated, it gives CASSQGGAGQPQHF.

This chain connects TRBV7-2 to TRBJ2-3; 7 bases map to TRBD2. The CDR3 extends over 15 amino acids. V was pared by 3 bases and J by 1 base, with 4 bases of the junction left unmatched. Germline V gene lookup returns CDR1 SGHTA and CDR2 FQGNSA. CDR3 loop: CASSFLAEGTDTQYF. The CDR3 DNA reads TGTGCCAGCAGCTTTCTAGCGGAGGGCACAGATACGCAGTATTTT.

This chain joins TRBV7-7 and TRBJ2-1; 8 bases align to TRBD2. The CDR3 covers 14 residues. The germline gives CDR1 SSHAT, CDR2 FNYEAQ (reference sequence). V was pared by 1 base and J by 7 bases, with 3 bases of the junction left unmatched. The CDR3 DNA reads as TGTGCCAGCAGCTTAGGCGGGAGGAGTAATGAGCAGTTCTTC. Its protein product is CASSLGGRSNEQFF.

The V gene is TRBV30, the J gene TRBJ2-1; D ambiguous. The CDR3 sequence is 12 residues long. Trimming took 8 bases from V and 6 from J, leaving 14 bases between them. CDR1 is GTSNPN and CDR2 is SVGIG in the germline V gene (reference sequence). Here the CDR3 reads CAAENLRNEQFF. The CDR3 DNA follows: TGTGCCGCGGAAAATTTGCGCAATGAGCAGTTCTTC.